These 16 T cell receptor beta chains originate from one sample sequenced in a study of cytomegalovirus exposure and HLA in healthy donors (dated 2017 in TCRdb). The library was obtained by the immunoSEQ multiplex PCR assay. For the multiplex PCR, a mixture combining 60 forward primers for TCR Vbeta segments and 13 reverse primers for TCR Jbeta segments was used. TCRdb took this table from immuneACCESS and kept in-frame rearrangements with V and J called. Such tables lack part of the clones; where checked against another copy, unresolved V genes explain under half of the gap, and the rest is unexplained. The sample table records 110,000 to 150,000 clones; around 86% of these occur just once. Together, the top ten hold over 0.95% of the sample. Sequencing was performed on PBMCs. The receptors shown here come from a female donor in good health and CMV-seronegative.

The table lists this clone with a few counts. V and J are TRBV10-2 and TRBJ1-5; unclear D gene. Trimming took off 6 bases at V and 3 bases at J, with 6 bases between the two ends. The CDR3 length is 12 residues. CDR1 WSHSY and CDR2 SAAADI come from the germline V gene. CDR3 in amino acids: CASRGDNQPQHF. The CDR3, as DNA: TGCGCCAGCAGGGGAGACAATCAGCCCCAGCATTTT.

This rearrangement joins TRBV5-1 to TRBJ2-2; TRBD1 aligns across 10 bases. Germline values: CDR1 SGHRS, CDR2 YFSETQ. The CDR3 covers 20 residues. J gave up 8 bases and V 0 bases, and 19 bases lay outside the gene matches. The CDR3 nucleotides are TGCGCCAGCAGCTTGGAACCTACCGACAGGGGGCGAGCCCTAGCGGGGGAGCTGTTTTTT. It is translated as CASSLEPTDRGRALAGELFF.

The V gene is TRBV18, the J gene TRBJ2-3, with D possibly being TRBD1 (5 bases). This CDR3 is 14 amino acids long. CDR1 KGHSH and CDR2 LQKENI come from the germline V gene. Trimming took 3 bases from V and 3 from J, leaving 10 bases between them. CDR3 protein: CASSPPKGTDTQYF. The DNA for the CDR3 is TGTGCCAGCTCACCTCCGAAGGGGACAGATACGCAGTATTTT.

The genes are TRBV5-8 and TRBJ2-7; the match to TRBD1 covers 8 bases. The V segment lost 2 bases and the J segment 3 bases; nucleotides outside the gene matches: 4. CDR1 is SGHTS and CDR2 is YDEGEE in the germline V gene. The CDR3 sequence is 14 residues long. Here the CDR3 reads CASSFGRGLYEQYF. CDR3 DNA: TGTGCCAGCAGCTTTGGCAGGGGGCTCTACGAGCAGTACTTC. The full variable domain, completed using reference TRBV5-8 and TRBJ2-7, is EAGVTQSPTHLIKTRGQQATLRCSPISGHTSVYWYQQALGLGLQFLLWYDEGEERNRGNFPPRFSGRQFPNYSSELNVNALELEDSALYLCASSFGRGLYEQYFGPGTRLTVT.

This chain connects TRBV27 to TRBJ2-1, with 8 nucleotides matching TRBD1. Germline V lookup: CDR1 MNHEY, CDR2 SMNVEV (reference sequence). CDR3 length equals 13 residues. V shed 8 bases, J shed 1 base, and the junction held 1 base outside the gene matches. In DNA form, the CDR3 reads TGTGCCAGCTGGACAGGGTCCTACAATGAGCAGTTCTTC. As protein: CASWTGSYNEQFF.

The chain carries TRBV10-3 and TRBJ1-1; D ambiguous. The CDR3 spans 15 residues. Between the trimmed V and J ends, which lost 0 bases and 4 bases, there was a span of 12 bases. Germline CDR1 ENHRY, CDR2 SYGVKD. The CDR3 spells CAISESRPESTEAFF. In nucleotides, the CDR3 is TGTGCCATCAGTGAGTCGCGGCCCGAAAGCACTGAAGCTTTCTTT.

The chain links TRBV19 to TRBJ1-4; D remains unclear. V was trimmed by 4 bases and J by 3 bases, leaving 9 bases between them. CDR3 length: 14 amino acids. Germline loops: CDR1 LNHDA, CDR2 SQIVND (reference sequence). The CDR3 sequence: CASSTGMANEKLFF. The CDR3 DNA reads as TGTGCCAGTAGTACGGGGATGGCTAATGAAAAACTGTTTTTT.

CDR3 amino acids: CASSRLGQNTEAFF. The CDR3 DNA follows: TGTGCCAGCAGCCGCCTGGGACAGAACACTGAAGCTTTCTTT. The genes are TRBV6-5 and TRBJ1-1; tentatively, D is TRBD1 (6 bases). In germline, CDR1 is MNHEY, CDR2 SVGAGI. The CDR3 has 14 amino acids. V gave up 6 bases and J gave up 1 base, with 12 bases separating them.

This clone came up a few times. The rearrangement joins TRBV5-1 to TRBJ1-4, with no clear D. V lost 1 base and J lost 8, with 12 bases in between. This CDR3 comprises 14 residues. Germline CDR1 SGHRS, CDR2 YFSETQ. DNA for the CDR3: TGCGCCAGCAGCTTGCGGGGAACCGACGAAAAACTGTTTTTT. Translation gives CASSLRGTDEKLFF.

The chain employs TRBV9 and TRBJ2-1; 10 nucleotides match TRBD2. Germline CDR1 and CDR2: SGDLS and YYNGEE. The CDR3 is 15 amino acids. Trimming took 0 bases from V and 4 from J; bases not matched to a gene: 1. The CDR3 DNA is TGTGCCAGCAGCGTAGAAGCGGGAGGGTACAATGAGCAGTTCTTC. Translating it yields CASSVEAGGYNEQFF.

V is TRBV29-1 and J is TRBJ2-5; D ambiguous. CDR3 length: 15 residues. Germline V gives CDR1 SQVTM, CDR2 ANQGSEA. Trimming pared 4 bases from V and 0 bases from J, leaving 15 bases between. CDR3 in amino acids: CSVVGVRQYQETQYF. CDR3 coding DNA: TGCAGCGTTGTAGGTGTCAGGCAGTACCAAGAGACCCAGTACTTC.

The chain uses TRBV19 and TRBJ2-7; 7 positions match TRBD2. Losses at the gene ends were 1 base for V and 2 bases for J; bases not matched to a gene: 5. The CDR3 totals 15 residues. The germline CDR1 and CDR2 sequences are LNHDA and SQIVND (reference sequence). The CDR3 loop is CASSIGRGGPYEQYF. In DNA, the CDR3 is TGTGCCAGTAGTATAGGTCGGGGAGGGCCCTACGAGCAGTACTTC.

The chain links TRBV5-1 to TRBJ2-1; 7 bases fit TRBD1. The ends lost 4 bases at V and 4 bases at J; junction bases unmatched: 8. The CDR3 is 15 amino acids. From germline, CDR1 is SGHRS and CDR2 YFSETQ. The CDR3 spells CASSGARGSYNEQFF. CDR3 coding DNA: TGCGCCAGCAGCGGGGCCAGGGGGTCTTACAATGAGCAGTTCTTC.

CDR3 loop: CASSSTGVSEAFF. The CDR3 DNA reads TGTGCCAGCAGCTCGACAGGGGTTAGTGAAGCTTTCTTT. This chain joins TRBV28 and TRBJ1-1; 8 positions match TRBD1. J gave up 7 bases and V 6 bases, and 7 bases lay outside the gene matches. The CDR3 extends over 13 amino acids. Germline loops: CDR1 MDHEN, CDR2 SYDVKM.

Notes on this clone: At one end, the junction sequence differs from germline, possibly due to a read error. J is TRBJ2-7 and V is TRBV10-2, with TRBD1 matching 9 bases. This CDR3 has 14 amino acids. CDR1 WSHSY and CDR2 SAAADI come from the germline V gene. This chain's CDR3 is CASSLTGGSSEQYF. The CDR3 DNA reads TGCGCCAGCAGTCTGACAGGGGGTTCCTCCGAGCAGTACTTC.

The chain combines TRBV5-5 with TRBJ1-1, with D possibly TRBD1 on 5 matching bases. CDR1 SGHKS and CDR2 YYEKEE come from the germline V gene (reference sequence). Deletions cut 0 bases from V and 1 base from J, with 13 bases between. CDR3 size: 16 residues. In nucleotides, the CDR3 is TGTGCCAGCAGCTTGGTCGTACAGGCACAGAACACTGAAGCTTTCTTT. Its translation: CASSLVVQAQNTEAFF. Combining the CDR3 with reference TRBV5-5 and TRBJ1-1 gives the whole variable domain DAGVTQSPTHLIKTRGQQVTLRCSPISGHKSVSWYQQVLGQGPQFIFQYYEKEERGRGNFPDRFSARQFPNYSSELNVNALLLGDSALYLCASSLVVQAQNTEAFFGQGTRLTVV.